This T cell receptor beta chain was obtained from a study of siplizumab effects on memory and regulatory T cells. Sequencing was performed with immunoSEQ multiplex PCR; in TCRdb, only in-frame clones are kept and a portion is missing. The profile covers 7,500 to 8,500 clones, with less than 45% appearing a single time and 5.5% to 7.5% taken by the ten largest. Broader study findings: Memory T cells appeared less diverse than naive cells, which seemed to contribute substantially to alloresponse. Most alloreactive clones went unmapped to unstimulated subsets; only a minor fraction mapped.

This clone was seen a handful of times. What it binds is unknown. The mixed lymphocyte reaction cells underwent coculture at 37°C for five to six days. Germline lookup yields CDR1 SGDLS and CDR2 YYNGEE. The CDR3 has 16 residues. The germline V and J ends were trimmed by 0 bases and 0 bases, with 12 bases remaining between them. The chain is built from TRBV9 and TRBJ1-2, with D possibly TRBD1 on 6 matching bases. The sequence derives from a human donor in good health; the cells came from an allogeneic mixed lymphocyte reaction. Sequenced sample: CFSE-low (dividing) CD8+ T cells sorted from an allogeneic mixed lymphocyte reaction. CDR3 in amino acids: CASSVGGAETNYGYTF. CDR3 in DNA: TGTGCCAGCAGCGTAGGGGGGGCGGAAACTAACTATGGCTACACCTTC.